These T cell receptor beta chains were read from a single sample in a study of regulatory T cells in long-lasting Graves disease. MiXCR was run by TCRdb on the multiplex PCR reads, yielding one entry per CDR3 protein. The sample records about 540,000 distinct CDR3 sequences, about 14% being singletons. This sample was also put to use in a study of T cells in Graves' hyperthyroidism and ophthalmopathy.

The sequenced sample was peripheral blood mononuclear cells (PBMCs), obtained at new diagnosis, from a patient treated with antithyroid drugs. These receptors originate from a man under 40 with Graves disease. The CDR3 runs from the conserved cysteine through the conserved F or W. The D gene is left open where the match is weak. Clone size appears in some rows only: once, few, many, or a class for an expanded clone.

size	J	V	D	CDR3	DNA
many	TRBJ2-7	TRBV12-3/TRBV12-4	-	CASSLSHAYEQYF	TGTGCCAGCAGTTTATCCCACGCCTACGAGCAGTACTTC
-	TRBJ2-3	TRBV5-1	TRBD1	CASSHRGQGARADTQYF	TGCGCCAGCAGCCACCGGGGACAGGGGGCGCGTGCAGATACGCAGTATTTT
many	TRBJ2-1	TRBV24-1	TRBD2	CATSDLGGSPYNEQFF	TGTGCCACCAGTGATTTGGGCGGGAGTCCCTACAATGAGCAGTTCTTC
-	TRBJ1-5	TRBV2	-	CASRGDGRQPQHF	TGTGCCAGCAGGGGGGATGGGCGGCAGCCCCAGCATTTT
few	TRBJ2-7	TRBV18	TRBD1	CASSRPDRINEQYF	TGTGCCAGCTCACGACCGGACAGGATCAACGAGCAGTACTTC
many	TRBJ2-5	TRBV6-9	-	CASSYGGDQETQYF	TGTGCCAGCAGTTACGGTGGGGACCAAGAGACCCAGTACTTC
few	TRBJ2-6	TRBV12-3/TRBV12-4	TRBD1	CASSLSGGKANVLTF	TGTGCCAGCAGTTTGTCAGGGGGCAAGGCCAACGTCCTGACTTTC
-	TRBJ2-2	TRBV11-2	TRBD2	CASAPSGANTGELFF	TGTGCCAGCGCCCCTAGCGGTGCGAACACCGGGGAGCTGTTTTTT
many	TRBJ2-7	TRBV5-4	-	CASSLGGVEQYF	TGTGCCAGCAGCTTGGGAGGGGTCGAGCAGTACTTC
many	TRBJ2-1	TRBV12-3/TRBV12-4	-	CASSLTPYGNEQFF	TGTGCCAGCAGTTTAACGCCCTATGGCAATGAGCAGTTCTTC
few	TRBJ2-1	TRBV20-1	TRBD2	CSASSASGSFSNEQFF	TGCAGTGCTAGTTCGGCTAGCGGGAGTTTCAGTAATGAGCAGTTCTTC
few	TRBJ2-6	TRBV6-1	-	CASIRDVYSGANVLTF	TGTGCCAGCATCCGGGACGTCTACTCTGGGGCCAACGTCCTGACTTTC
few	TRBJ1-1	TRBV19	-	CAISSNTEAFF	TGTGCCATTAGTTCGAACACTGAAGCTTTCTTT
many	TRBJ2-5	TRBV7-2	TRBD2	CASSLREAPRQETQYF	TGTGCCAGCAGCTTGCGGGAGGCCCCACGCCAAGAGACCCAGTACTTC
-	TRBJ2-7	TRBV19	-	CASSIRTPLGWEQYF	TGTGCCAGTAGTATACGGACGCCTTTGGGATGGGAGCAGTACTTC
many	TRBJ2-5	TRBV7-2	-	CASSSTPAQETQYF	TGTGCCAGCAGCTCCACTCCGGCCCAAGAGACCCAGTACTTC
-	TRBJ2-5	TRBV6-1	-	CASKLSDKETQYF	TGTGCCAGCAAACTTAGCGATAAAGAGACCCAGTACTTC
few	TRBJ2-7	TRBV9	-	CASSVADSLGEQYF	TGTGCCAGCAGCGTGGCAGACAGCCTAGGGGAGCAGTACTTC
-	TRBJ2-1	TRBV6-2/TRBV6-3	-	CASRGEASNEQFF	TGTGCCAGCAGAGGGGAGGCCTCCAATGAGCAGTTCTTC
-	TRBJ1-6	TRBV27	-	CASKGGRLNFNSPLHF	TGTGCCAGCAAGGGGGGACGTTTGAATTTCAATTCACCCCTCCACTTT
few	TRBJ2-1	TRBV5-1	-	CASSPARTSNNEQFF	TGCGCCAGCAGCCCGGCCCGAACATCAAACAATGAGCAGTTCTTC
-	TRBJ2-1	TRBV4-1	TRBD1	CASSPGTGVWYEQFF	TGCGCCAGCAGCCCAGGGACAGGGGTCTGGTACGAGCAGTTCTTC
few	TRBJ2-5	TRBV6-5	TRBD2	CASSYASGREEWETQYF	TGTGCCAGCAGTTACGCTAGCGGGAGGGAAGAGTGGGAGACCCAGTACTTC
-	TRBJ2-5	TRBV18	TRBD2	CASSPGLAEAPRYF	TGTGCCAGCTCACCAGGACTAGCGGAGGCGCCTCGGTACTTC
few	TRBJ2-1	TRBV12-3/TRBV12-4	-	CASSPVTYNEQFF	TGTGCCAGCAGTCCCGTGACCTACAATGAGCAGTTCTTC
-	TRBJ2-3	TRBV30	TRBD2	CAWSIRTSWADTQYF	TGTGCCTGGAGTATACGGACTAGCTGGGCCGATACGCAGTATTTT
-	TRBJ1-1	TRBV19	-	CASSIGGLNRVAFF	TGTGCCAGTAGTATAGGGGGGCTGAACAGGGTGGCTTTCTTT
many	TRBJ1-1	TRBV12-3/TRBV12-4	-	CASSSRQGPFEAFF	TGTGCCAGCAGTTCCCGCCAGGGGCCCTTCGAAGCTTTCTTT
many	TRBJ1-5	TRBV28	TRBD1	CASSYPGQGRGWPQHF	TGTGCCAGCAGTTATCCGGGACAGGGGCGAGGATGGCCCCAGCATTTT
many	TRBJ1-5	TRBV6-1	-	CASRTGVLGQPQHF	TGTGCCAGCAGGACGGGGGTCCTGGGTCAGCCCCAGCATTTT
many	TRBJ2-7	TRBV7-2	TRBD1	CASSLTGTGVYEQYF	TGTGCCAGCAGCTTGACCGGTACAGGGGTTTACGAGCAGTACTTC
once	TRBJ1-2	TRBV10-3	TRBD1	CAISVDREDYGYTF	TGTGCCATCAGCGTGGACAGGGAAGACTATGGCTACACCTTC
many	TRBJ2-5	TRBV7-6	-	CASRTTGTVQETQYF	TGTGCCAGCAGGACGACCGGGACGGTCCAAGAGACCCAGTACTTC
many	TRBJ1-4	TRBV15	-	CATRTANEKLFF	TGTGCCACGCGGACCGCCAATGAAAAACTGTTTTTT
many	TRBJ2-4	TRBV10-1	-	CASSEGSAKNIQYF	TGCGCCAGCAGTGAGGGGTCCGCCAAAAACATTCAGTACTTC
-	TRBJ1-2	TRBV14	-	CASSQELGFWGLYGYTF	TGTGCCAGCAGCCAAGAACTTGGGTTTTGGGGGCTCTATGGCTACACCTTC
few	TRBJ2-5	TRBV29-1	-	CSVTPSRRGRETQYF	TGCAGCGTTACCCCTAGCCGGAGGGGGCGGGAGACCCAGTACTTC
once	TRBJ2-1	TRBV6-1	-	CASSEYGSYNEQFF	TGTGCCAGCAGTGAATACGGGAGCTACAATGAGCAGTTCTTC
many	TRBJ1-5	TRBV24-1	-	CATSRDTIQPQHF	TGTGCCACCAGTCGGGACACCATACAGCCCCAGCATTTT
-	TRBJ2-6	TRBV19	-	CASSTGRQGGANVLTF	TGTGCCAGTAGTACTGGTCGGCAGGGGGGGGCCAACGTCCTGACTTTC
many	TRBJ2-2	TRBV3-1	TRBD1	CASTSTGTGELFF	TGTGCCAGCACATCGACAGGGACCGGGGAGCTGTTTTTT
many	TRBJ2-7	TRBV29-1	-	CSVELANYEQYF	TGCAGCGTTGAACTAGCGAATTACGAGCAGTACTTC
many	TRBJ1-2	TRBV29-1	-	CSVEGQVGRAGYGYTF	TGCAGCGTTGAAGGCCAGGTGGGGCGGGCTGGCTATGGCTACACCTTC
-	TRBJ1-4	TRBV19	-	CASSMERLEKLFF	TGTGCCAGTAGTATGGAGCGCCTCGAAAAACTGTTTTTT
many	TRBJ1-5	TRBV10-2	TRBD1	CASSQFRRGRNQPQHF	TGCGCCAGCAGCCAGTTTCGCAGGGGGAGGAATCAGCCCCAGCATTTT
-	TRBJ2-1	TRBV30	-	CAWSVRGNRGQFF	TGTGCCTGGAGTGTTCGGGGGAACAGGGGGCAGTTCTTC
many	TRBJ1-5	TRBV20-1	-	CSAGGQENQPQHF	TGCAGTGCTGGGGGGCAGGAGAATCAGCCCCAGCATTTT
few	TRBJ1-3	TRBV6-1	-	CASRSGVGNTIYF	TGTGCCAGCAGGTCAGGGGTTGGAAACACCATATATTTT
many	TRBJ2-5	TRBV2	TRBD2	CASSSRPAGGETQYF	TGTGCCAGCAGTTCCCGACCAGCGGGAGGGGAGACCCAGTACTTC